This T cell receptor beta chain comes out of a study of shared clonotypes between healthy human individuals (dated by TCRdb to the early 2020s). For the wider study: A couple of women and a few men aged 18 to 49 years were included in the cohort. For each donor, CD4 naive and CD4 memory were each run on three plates, CD8 naive on two plates, and CD8 memory on one plate. The study deeply sequenced blood TCR repertoires of five healthy adults to estimate repertoire size and the extent of clonotype sharing between individuals. Different laboratories and diverse techniques were used to prepare libraries and sequence TCR repertoires, to increase sequencing depth and limit assay-specific biases. Each donor's leukapheresis produced roughly between about 0.85 and 10 billion PBMCs. Findings and caveats that apply to the study as a whole: Pairwise subsampling indicated that sequencing depth was expected to affect the degree of clonotype sharing among donors. Sharing across several donors was observed for roughly 5.4% of naive CD4, 3% to 3.5% of naive CD8, 2% to 2.5% of memory CD4, and about 0.39% of memory CD8 clonotypes. Rarefaction of sorted-subset datasets indicated incomplete sequencing despite the large sequencing depth. The small number of donors limited the genetic and exposure-history diversity represented. Sampling was restricted to blood, and TCR repertoires in tissue are likely to differ from TCR repertoires in blood. Naive subsets generally had larger estimated clonotype richness than memory subsets did. Clonotypes shared by all four sorted-subset donors showed higher generation probabilities than non-shared clonotypes.

CD8 naive samples were obtained by positive selection for CCR7 among CD45RO-negative cells, yielding a CD45RA+CCR7+ population from which TemRA cells were excluded. The donors were healthy, HIV-negative adults who had no recently reported acute infections or vaccinations. Only Caucasian adults living in Nashville, Tennessee, USA were represented among the donors. After blood collection by leukapheresis, PBMCs were isolated using Ficoll-Histopaque density gradient centrifugation and then cryopreserved in the vapor phase of liquid nitrogen. Analytical flow cytometry was used to check the purity and quantity of every magnetically sorted T cell population. Genomic DNA was isolated from every sorted fraction and measured by UV absorbance on a Nanodrop 2000c. The CDR3, from cysteine to phenylalanine, totals 14 residues. The CDR3 DNA has 42 bases and is translated from base 1. According to the germline V gene (reference sequence), CDR1 reads SGHAT and CDR2 reads FQDESV. V and J are truncated by 0 bases and 5 bases respectively, leaving an intervening sequence of 10 bases.

TCR CDR3 regions were amplified from genomic DNA by multiplex PCR using the deep immunoSEQ assay. Extracted genomic DNA from each cell subset was distributed evenly across all wells of several immunoSEQ 96-well plates, and each plate was treated as a replicate. For sorted subsets, 200 to 250 ng of genomic DNA, equivalent to roughly 33,000 T cell genomes, went into each replicate PCR. The purified libraries were quantified using a Qubit 3.0 fluorometer, sized with a Bioanalyzer 2100, and then quantified again using the KAPA Library Quantification kit. A separate single-read 150-cycle Illumina NextSeq 550 flow cell was used to sequence each immunoSEQ 96-well plate. As for how the authors treated the data: Because only junctional sequences without quality scores were contained in the immunoSEQ output, filtering matching that applied to full-length reads could not be performed. To assign V/J genes and CDR3, sequences were annotated using PyIR, a Python wrapper for IgBLAST v1.9, with IMGT germline references. Any read was removed if the V/J assignment was weak (E-value above 1e-6), the CDR3 was missing, or the read contained stop codons, out-of-frame junctions, or ambiguous translated residues. A V3J clonotype was defined by an identical inferred V gene, J gene, and CDR3 amino acid sequence. The percentage overlap between two repertoires was calculated by dividing the number of shared unique clonotypes by the size of the smaller repertoire. Repertoire richness was assessed with RTK rarefaction, the Chao1 estimator, and Recon v2.1 estimates of unobserved clonotypes. Generation probabilities were computed with OLGA for all TCRbeta clonotypes obtained by the gDNA method from a few donors. TCRdb re-hosts the immuneACCESS table, in-frame sequences only. Its copies lack some clones; in the studies checked, an unresolved V gene accounts for under half of them, and the cause for the rest is not known. V and J calls and clone size follow that table, whereas D and trimming were derived from the DNA. The table for this sample lists millions of clones; 85% to 95% of them were counted only once. The ten largest clones add up to roughly 1.1% of the sample.

Concerning this clone itself: Its antigen is currently not known. Base qualities are not provided; no much larger clone lies one nucleotide away.

Rearrangement joined TRBV11-1 to TRBJ1-1, with the identity of the D gene unclear. The receptor comes from a man aged 18 to 29 in good health. Specimen: naive CD8+ T cells sorted from blood. The cell subset or site label of this sample denotes: CD45RA+CCR7+. The bases are TGTGCCAGCAGCTTAGCGTGGGTAGATACTGAAGCTTTCTTT. This gives the protein CASSLAWVDTEAFF.